This T cell receptor beta chain was captured by sequencing in a study of OX40 agonist ivuxolimab in advanced cancers. The repertoire was sequenced with immunoSEQ multiplex PCR; TCRdb's copy has only in-frame clones and lacks some. The data hold some 48,000 clones, with 80% to 85% observed a single time. CDR1 is MDHEN, CDR2 SYDVKM, per germline. V lost 1 base, J lost 1 base, and 17 bases lay in between. The CDR3 runs 18 residues. The receptor's source is an adult with an advanced solid tumor such as melanoma, head and neck, liver or kidney cancer. This material consisted of CD4+ or CD8+ T cells sorted from blood, taken in a trial of the OX40 agonist ivuxolimab. V and J are TRBV28 and TRBJ2-4; D is perhaps TRBD2 (8 bases). This CDR3 is CASSLYRREGAAKNIQYF. CDR3 coding DNA: TGTGCCAGCAGTTTATATCGCCGGGAGGGGGCCGCCAAAAACATTCAGTACTTC.